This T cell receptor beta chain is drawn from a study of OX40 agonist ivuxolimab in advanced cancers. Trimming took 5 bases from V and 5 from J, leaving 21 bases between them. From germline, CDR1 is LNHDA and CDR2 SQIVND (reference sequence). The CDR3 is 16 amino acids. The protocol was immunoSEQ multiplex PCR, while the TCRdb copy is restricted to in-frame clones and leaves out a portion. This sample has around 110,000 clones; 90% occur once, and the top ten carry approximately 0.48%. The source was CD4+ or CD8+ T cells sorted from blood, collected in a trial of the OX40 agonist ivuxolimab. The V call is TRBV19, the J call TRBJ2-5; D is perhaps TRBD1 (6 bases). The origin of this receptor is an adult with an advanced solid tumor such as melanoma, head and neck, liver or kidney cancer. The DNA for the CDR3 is TGTGCCAGTAGTTCCCCCGGTGGGGGCCTAGGGGAGACCCAGTACTTC. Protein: CASSSPGGGLGETQYF.